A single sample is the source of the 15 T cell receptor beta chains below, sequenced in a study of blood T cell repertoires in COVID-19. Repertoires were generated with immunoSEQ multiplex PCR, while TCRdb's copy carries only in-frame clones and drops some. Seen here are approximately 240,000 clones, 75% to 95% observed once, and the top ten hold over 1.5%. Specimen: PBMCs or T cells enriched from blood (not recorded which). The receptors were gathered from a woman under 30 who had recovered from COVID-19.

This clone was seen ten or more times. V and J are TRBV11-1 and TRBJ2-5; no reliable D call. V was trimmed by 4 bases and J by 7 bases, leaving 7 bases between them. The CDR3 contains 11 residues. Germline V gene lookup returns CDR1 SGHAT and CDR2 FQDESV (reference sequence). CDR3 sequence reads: CASSSRRTQYF. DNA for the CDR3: TGTGCCAGCAGCTCTCGTAGGACCCAGTACTTC.

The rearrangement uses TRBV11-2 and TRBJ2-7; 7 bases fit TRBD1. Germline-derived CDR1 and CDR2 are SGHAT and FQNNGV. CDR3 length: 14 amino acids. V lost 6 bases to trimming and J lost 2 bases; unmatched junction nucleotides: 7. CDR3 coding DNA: TGTGCCAGCAGTCACGTTGGACAGGCCTACGAGCAGTACTTC. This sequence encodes CASSHVGQAYEQYF.

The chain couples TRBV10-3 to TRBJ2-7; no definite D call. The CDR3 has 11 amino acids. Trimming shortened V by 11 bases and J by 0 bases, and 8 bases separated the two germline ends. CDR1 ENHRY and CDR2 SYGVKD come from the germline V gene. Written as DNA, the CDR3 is TGTGCCGTAAGGAGCTCCTACGAGCAGTACTTC. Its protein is CAVRSSYEQYF.

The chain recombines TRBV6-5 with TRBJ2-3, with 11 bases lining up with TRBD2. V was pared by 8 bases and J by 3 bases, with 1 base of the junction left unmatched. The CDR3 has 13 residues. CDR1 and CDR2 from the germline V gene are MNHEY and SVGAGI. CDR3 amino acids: CASRLAGTDTQYF. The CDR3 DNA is TGTGCCAGCCGACTAGCGGGAACAGATACGCAGTATTTT.

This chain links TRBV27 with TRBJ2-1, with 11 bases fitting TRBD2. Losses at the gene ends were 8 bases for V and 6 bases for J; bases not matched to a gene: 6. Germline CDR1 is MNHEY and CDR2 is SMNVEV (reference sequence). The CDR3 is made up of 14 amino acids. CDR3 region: CASSGTSGFNEQFF. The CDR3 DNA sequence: TGTGCCAGCTCGGGGACTAGCGGTTTCAATGAGCAGTTCTTC.

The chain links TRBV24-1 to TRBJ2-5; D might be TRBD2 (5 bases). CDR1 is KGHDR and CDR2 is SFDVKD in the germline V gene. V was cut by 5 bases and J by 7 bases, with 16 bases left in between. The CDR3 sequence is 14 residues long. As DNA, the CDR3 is TGTGCCACCAGTGGTGGGGAGTTTTTGGGGACCCAGTACTTC. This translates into CATSGGEFLGTQYF.

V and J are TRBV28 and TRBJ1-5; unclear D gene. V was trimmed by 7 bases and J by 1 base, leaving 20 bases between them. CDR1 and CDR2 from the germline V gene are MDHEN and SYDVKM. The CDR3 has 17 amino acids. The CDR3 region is CASNEQISSLSNQPQHF. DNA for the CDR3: TGTGCCAGCAACGAACAGATTTCTTCTTTGAGCAATCAGCCCCAGCATTTT.

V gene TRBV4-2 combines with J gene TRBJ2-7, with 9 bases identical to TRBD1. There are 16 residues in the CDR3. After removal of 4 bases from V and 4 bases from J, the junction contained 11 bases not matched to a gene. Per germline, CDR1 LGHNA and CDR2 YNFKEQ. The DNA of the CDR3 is TGTGCCAGCAGCCGCCCCAGGGGACAGGGCGTGTACGAGCAGTACTTC. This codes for CASSRPRGQGVYEQYF.

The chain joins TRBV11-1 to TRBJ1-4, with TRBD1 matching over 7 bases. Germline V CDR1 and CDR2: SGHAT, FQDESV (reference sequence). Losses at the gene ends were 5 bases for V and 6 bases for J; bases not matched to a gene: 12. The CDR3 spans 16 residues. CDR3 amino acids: CASSSGQDLMDEKLFF. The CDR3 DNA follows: TGTGCCAGCAGCAGTGGACAGGACCTGATGGATGAAAAACTGTTTTTT.

CDR3 in amino acids: CASSLLRYREGEKLFF. CDR3 DNA sequence: TGTGCCAGCAGTTTGCTAAGATACAGGGAGGGTGAAAAACTGTTTTTT. The rearrangement links TRBV28 to TRBJ1-4; a possible D gene is TRBD1 (6 bases). CDR3 length: 16 residues. From germline, CDR1 is MDHEN and CDR2 SYDVKM. Deletions cut 3 bases from V and 7 bases from J, with 18 bases between.

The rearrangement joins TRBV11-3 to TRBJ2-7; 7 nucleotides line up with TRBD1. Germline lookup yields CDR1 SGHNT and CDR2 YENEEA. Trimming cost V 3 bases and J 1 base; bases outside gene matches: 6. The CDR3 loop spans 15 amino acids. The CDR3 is CASSFMGQSSYEQYF. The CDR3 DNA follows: TGTGCCAGCAGCTTTATGGGACAGTCATCCTACGAGCAGTACTTC. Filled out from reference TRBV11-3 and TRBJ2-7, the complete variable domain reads EAGVVQSPRYKIIEKKQPVAFWCNPISGHNTLYWYLQNLGQGPELLIRYENEEAVDDSQLPKDRFSAERLKGVDSTLKIQPAELGDSAVYLCASSFMGQSSYEQYFGPGTRLTVT.

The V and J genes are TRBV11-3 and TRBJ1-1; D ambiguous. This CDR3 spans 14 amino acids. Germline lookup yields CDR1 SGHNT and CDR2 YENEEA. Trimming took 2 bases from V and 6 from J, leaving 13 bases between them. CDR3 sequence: CASSLRQWEAEAFF. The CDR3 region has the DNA TGTGCCAGCAGCTTAAGGCAGTGGGAGGCTGAAGCTTTCTTT. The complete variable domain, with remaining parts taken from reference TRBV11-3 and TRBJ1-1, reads EAGVVQSPRYKIIEKKQPVAFWCNPISGHNTLYWYLQNLGQGPELLIRYENEEAVDDSQLPKDRFSAERLKGVDSTLKIQPAELGDSAVYLCASSLRQWEAEAFFGQGTRLTVV.

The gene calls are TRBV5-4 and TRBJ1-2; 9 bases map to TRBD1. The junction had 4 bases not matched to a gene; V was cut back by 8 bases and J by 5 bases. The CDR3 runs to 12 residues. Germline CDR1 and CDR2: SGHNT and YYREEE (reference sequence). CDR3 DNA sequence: TGTGCCAGTACAGGGGGCGAATATGGCTACACCTTC. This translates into CASTGGEYGYTF.

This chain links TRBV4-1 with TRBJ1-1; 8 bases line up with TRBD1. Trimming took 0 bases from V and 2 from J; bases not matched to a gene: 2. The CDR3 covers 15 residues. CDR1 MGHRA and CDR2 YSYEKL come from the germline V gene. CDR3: CASSQDRGLNTEAFF. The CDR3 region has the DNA TGCGCCAGCAGCCAAGACAGGGGGCTAAACACTGAAGCTTTCTTT.

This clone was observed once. CDR3 nucleotide sequence: TGTGCCAGCAGCTCCTGGACAGATAACTATGGCTACACCTTC. Protein: CASSSWTDNYGYTF. The chain couples TRBV6-2 or TRBV6-3 to TRBJ1-2, with D tentatively TRBD1 (6 bases). This CDR3 is built from 14 residues. Germline lookup yields CDR1 MNHEY and CDR2 SVGEGT. Trimming stripped 6 bases from V and 1 base from J, with 12 bases between.